The present TCR beta chain was sequenced within a study of blood T cell repertoires in COVID-19. As for the study in general: Donors in the United States, Italy and Spain gave samples during acute or convalescent COVID-19. The cDNA or gDNA used as material had been derived from T cells, B-cell-depleted T cells, or PBMCs.

While infection was still active, Seattle patients were enrolled and then followed longitudinally. Authors' analysis steps: How many nucleated cells were present was estimated from reference gene primer amplification. Repertoires were generated with immunoSEQ multiplex PCR, while TCRdb's copy carries only in-frame clones and drops some. That table furnishes V, J and clone size, whereas the DNA furnished D and trimming. The repertoire has some 60,000 clones, 83% of them found once; the top ten carry roughly 10%. Germline CDR1 is KGHSH and CDR2 is LQKENI. The CDR3 runs to 17 residues. The junction had 11 bases not matched to a gene; V was cut back by 0 bases and J by 5 bases.

The sequenced material came from peripheral blood. This chain links TRBV18 with TRBJ1-1, with 8 bases lining up with TRBD1. The sequence came from a man aged 45-65 years with COVID-19, enrolled during active disease. In DNA, the CDR3 is TGTGCCAGCTCACCACCGTCCCAGGGGGCACGTGGTACTGAAGCTTTCTTT. Translated: CASSPPSQGARGTEAFF.